A single sample gave rise to the 3 T cell receptor beta chains below, sequenced in a study of sequential checkpoint blockade in melanoma. Repertoires were generated with immunoSEQ multiplex PCR, while TCRdb's copy carries only in-frame clones and drops some. In the table there are about 29,000 clones, over 60% of which are singletons. Noted treatment: randomized to nivolumab then ipilimumab (arm A) or the reverse (arm B). The sequences come from CD8+ T cells sorted from blood (inferred from file names), collected from a patient given nivolumab and ipilimumab in sequence. These receptors all come from a human donor with melanoma.

The chain uses TRBV4-1 and TRBJ1-1, with TRBD1 as a possible D gene (6 bases). Trimming took 3 bases from V and 6 from J, leaving 11 bases between them. Germline assignment: CDR1 MGHRA and CDR2 YSYEKL. CDR3 length: 13 residues. The CDR3 protein is CASSHAQGPEAFF. CDR3 in DNA: TGCGCCAGCAGCCATGCACAGGGCCCTGAAGCTTTCTTT.

As for this clone: Germline is not matched at one junction end, which may reflect a read error. Within the sample, other DNA sequences also encode this same CDR3. The chain combines TRBV4-1 with TRBJ1-2, with D tentatively TRBD1 (6 bases). The CDR3 totals 15 residues. In germline, CDR1 is MGHRA, CDR2 YSYEKL. The CDR3 region is CASSQEGWEGDGYTF. The CDR3 nucleotides read TGTGCCAGCAGCCAAGAAGGCTGGGAGGGGGATGGCTACACCTTC.

V is TRBV4-2 and J is TRBJ1-3, with D tentatively TRBD1 (6 bases). The CDR3 loop spans 17 amino acids. CDR1 and CDR2 (germline): LGHNA, YNFKEQ. V lost 4 bases, J lost 0 bases, and 16 bases lay in between. Here the CDR3 DNA reads TGTGCCAGCAGCCCCGTCTCAGGGGCCCCCTCTGGAAACACCATATATTTT. Amino acid sequence: CASSPVSGAPSGNTIYF.